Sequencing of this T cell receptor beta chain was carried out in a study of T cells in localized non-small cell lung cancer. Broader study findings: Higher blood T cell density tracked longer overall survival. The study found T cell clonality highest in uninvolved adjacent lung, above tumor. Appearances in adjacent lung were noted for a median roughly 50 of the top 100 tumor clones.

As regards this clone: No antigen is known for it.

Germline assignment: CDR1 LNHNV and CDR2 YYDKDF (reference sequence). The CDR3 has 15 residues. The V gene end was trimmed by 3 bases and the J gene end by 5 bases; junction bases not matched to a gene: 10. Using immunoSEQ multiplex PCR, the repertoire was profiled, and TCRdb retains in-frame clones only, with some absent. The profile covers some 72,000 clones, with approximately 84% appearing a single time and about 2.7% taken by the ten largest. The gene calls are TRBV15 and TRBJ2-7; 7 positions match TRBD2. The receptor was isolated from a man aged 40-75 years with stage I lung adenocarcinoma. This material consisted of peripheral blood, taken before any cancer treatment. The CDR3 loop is CATSSLLEGGNEQYF. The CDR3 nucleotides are TGTGCCACCAGCAGTCTTCTGGAGGGAGGGAACGAGCAGTACTTC.